Listed here are 23 T cell receptor beta chains from one sample, sequenced in a study of T cells in tuberculosis. After thawing and overnight rest, PBMC were stained with GMM-loaded CD1B tetramer, viability dye and anti-CD3 for sorting. The lipid loaded on the CD1B tetramers was C32 glucose monomycolate from Rhodococcus equi. Some clones are missing from TCRdb's copy, which holds only in-frame ones; the method was immunoSEQ multiplex PCR. This sample yields 85,000 to 90,000 clones, of which around 90% are seen a single time; over 1.5% belongs to the top ten. Sequencing was performed on CD1b-GMM tetramer-negative cells sorted from PBMCs. All receptors derive from an adult woman with latent tuberculosis.

The gene calls are TRBV12-2 and TRBJ2-2; the D call of TRBD1 is as the table states it, not checked on the DNA. TRBV12-2 is labeled a pseudogene. This CDR3 spans 14 amino acids. The CDR3 loop is CASRPDRAVGELFF. Here the CDR3 DNA reads TGTGCAAGTCGCCCCGACAGGGCGGTCGGGGAGCTGTTTTTT.

The J gene is TRBJ1-3, the V gene TRBV29-1, with D hard to call. V was cut by 7 bases and J by 4 bases, with 14 bases left in between. Germline V lookup: CDR1 SQVTM, CDR2 ANQGSEA. The CDR3 runs 13 residues. The DNA of the CDR3 is TGCAGCGCCATACCGGGTTCCGGAAACACCATATATTTT. Translation gives CSAIPGSGNTIYF.

This chain uses TRBV19 with TRBJ1-1; D remains ambiguous. The CDR3 is 12 amino acids. Trimming shortened V by 7 bases and J by 11 bases, and 17 bases separated the two germline ends. Germline V CDR1 and CDR2: LNHDA, SQIVND (reference sequence). CDR3 protein: CASTIGSLRAFF. CDR3 nucleotides: TGTGCCAGTACCATCGGATCCCTGAGGGCTTTCTTT.

This clone was seen just once. V is TRBV6-5 and J is TRBJ1-2; no clear D. Germline CDR1 is MNHEY and CDR2 is SVGAGI. This CDR3 spans 13 amino acids. V was cut by 5 bases and J by 6 bases, with 13 bases left in between. CDR3 sequence reads: CASSPRGRDGYTF. CDR3 in DNA: TGTGCCAGCAGTCCACGGGGAAGAGATGGCTACACCTTC.

This clone has only one observation. The chain couples TRBV4-2 to TRBJ2-7; TRBD2 matches at 10 bases. The CDR3 sequence is 19 residues long. Germline values: CDR1 LGHNA, CDR2 YNFKEQ. V shed 0 bases and J 4 bases; nucleotides not matched to a gene: 15. CDR3 bases: TGTGCCAGCAGCCAAGATTCGCGGACTAGCGGACCCTTTCGGTACGAGCAGTACTTC. Translating gives CASSQDSRTSGPFRYEQYF.

V is TRBV15 and J is TRBJ1-4; D remains ambiguous. The V gene lost 1 base and the J gene lost 4 bases, with 4 bases spanning the gap. Germline lookup yields CDR1 LNHNV and CDR2 YYDKDF (reference sequence). The CDR3 runs to 13 residues. CDR3 in amino acids: CATSRGVNEKLFF. For the CDR3, the DNA is TGTGCCACCAGCAGAGGAGTTAATGAAAAACTGTTTTTT.

The rearrangement links TRBV2 to TRBJ1-1; 8 nucleotides match TRBD1. Germline lookup yields CDR1 SNHLY and CDR2 FYNNEI. The CDR3 consists of 14 residues. Trimming removed 5 bases from V and 6 bases from J; junction bases left unmatched: 8. The CDR3 region is CASSLWTGQSEAFF. The CDR3 nucleotides read TGTGCCAGCAGTCTATGGACAGGGCAATCTGAAGCTTTCTTT.

The chain has TRBV27 and TRBJ2-5; 8 positions match TRBD2. CDR1 and CDR2 from the germline V gene are MNHEY and SMNVEV (reference sequence). The length of the CDR3 is 15 residues. The V gene end was trimmed by 6 bases and the J gene end by 5 bases; junction bases not matched to a gene: 11. The CDR3 loop is CASRAGVGGTETQYF. CDR3 bases: TGTGCCAGCAGAGCGGGGGTAGGGGGTACGGAGACCCAGTACTTC.

The V gene is TRBV7-8, the J gene TRBJ1-2; the D gene is possibly TRBD1 (5 bases). With 1 base removed from V and 5 bases from J, the gap between germline ends came to 11 bases. Germline lookup yields CDR1 SGHVS and CDR2 FQNEAQ. The CDR3 covers 14 residues. Written as DNA, the CDR3 is TGTGCCAGCAGCTTAGATCGGGGGGAGTATGGCTACACCTTC. This translates into CASSLDRGEYGYTF. The full variable domain, in which reference TRBV7-8 and TRBJ1-2 provide the parts outside the CDR3, is GAGVSQSPRYKVAKRGQDVALRCDPISGHVSLFWYQQALGQGPEFLTYFQNEAQLDKSGLPSDRFFAERPEGSVSTLKIQRTQQEDSAVYLCASSLDRGEYGYTFGSGTRLTVV.

The CDR3 reads CASSLIGGGGYNEQFF. The CDR3 DNA reads as TGTGCCAGCAGTTTGATTGGCGGGGGGGGTTACAATGAGCAGTTCTTC. The rearrangement uses TRBV2 and TRBJ2-1; TRBD2 aligns across 9 bases. Germline CDR1 SNHLY, CDR2 FYNNEI. CDR3 length: 16 amino acids. Trimming took 5 bases from V and 4 from J; bases not matched to a gene: 9.

This sequence joins TRBV16 and TRBJ1-1; D perhaps matches TRBD1 (6 bases). The V gene's germline CDR1 is KGHSY and CDR2 FQNENV. CDR3 length: 14 residues. V was pared by 4 bases and J by 4 bases, with 13 bases between. DNA of the CDR3: TGTGCCAGCAGCCGGGGGGGCGCGGGCACTGAAGCTTTCTTT. Translating gives CASSRGGAGTEAFF.

V gene TRBV5-1 combines with J gene TRBJ1-1, with unresolved D. CDR3 length: 15 residues. V was shortened by 1 base and J by 3 bases, with 13 bases between the two germline ends. Germline V CDR1 and CDR2: SGHRS, YFSETQ. The CDR3 is CASSLSGKRDTEAFF. CDR3 bases: TGCGCCAGCAGCTTGTCGGGGAAGCGGGACACTGAAGCTTTCTTT.

V gene TRBV28 combines with J gene TRBJ2-7; D not resolved. CDR1 and CDR2 from the germline V gene are MDHEN and SYDVKM. V lost 3 bases and J lost 3, with 6 bases in between. This CDR3 contains 12 residues. CDR3 sequence (DNA): TGTGCCAGCAGTTTCGGCAACTACGAGCAGTACGTC. Encoded protein: CASSFGNYEQYV.

V and J are TRBV21-1 and TRBJ2-1; TRBD2 is taken as the D call from the table, unchecked against the DNA. TRBV21-1 is flagged as a pseudogene. The length of the CDR3 is 17 residues. The CDR3 spells CASSRSPGLATYNEQFF. For the CDR3, the DNA is TGTGCCAGCAGCAGAAGCCCGGGACTAGCGACGTACAATGAGCAGTTCTTC.

The chain combines TRBV27 with TRBJ1-5; maybe TRBD1 (5 bases). The CDR3 sequence is 14 residues long. CDR1 is MNHEY and CDR2 is SMNVEV in the germline V gene (reference sequence). V shed 3 bases and J shed 4 bases, with 10 bases lying between them. CDR3 amino acids: CASSLGGWNQPQHF. In DNA form, the CDR3 reads TGTGCCAGCAGTTTGGGGGGGTGGAATCAGCCCCAGCATTTT.

This clone was recorded a few times. This CDR3 reads CANLIRGPEKLFF. Written as DNA, the CDR3 is TGTGCCAATCTAATAAGGGGTCCCGAAAAACTGTTTTTT. The chain joins TRBV6-4 to TRBJ1-4, with D perhaps TRBD1 (5 bases). CDR1 MRHNA and CDR2 SNTAGT come from the germline V gene. CDR3 length equals 13 residues. Between the trimmed V and J ends, which lost 10 bases and 8 bases, there was a span of 17 bases.

V usage is TRBV13 and J usage is TRBJ2-2; maybe TRBD1 (6 bases). Trimming removed 4 bases at V and 1 base at J, with 13 bases between. This CDR3 comprises 16 residues. In germline, CDR1 is PRHDT, CDR2 FYEKMQ (reference sequence). The CDR3 bases are TGTGCCAGCAGCTACTCCGGGACAATGAACACCGGGGAGCTGTTTTTT. This encodes CASSYSGTMNTGELFF.

This sequence joins TRBV2 and TRBJ2-5; possible D gene TRBD1, 6 bases. The CDR3 is 16 amino acids. The germline gives CDR1 SNHLY, CDR2 FYNNEI. V dropped 7 bases and J dropped 2 bases, with 20 bases sitting between them. As DNA, the CDR3 is TGTGCCAGCATTGTAGGGGGACGTCAATTGCAAGAGACCCAGTACTTC. It encodes CASIVGGRQLQETQYF.

A single count supports this clone. The chain employs TRBV6-5 and TRBJ2-1, with D unresolved. Trimming took 5 bases from V and 4 from J, leaving 9 bases between them. The CDR3 runs 13 residues. Germline V gene data show CDR1 as MNHEY and CDR2 as SVGAGI. The CDR3 DNA follows: TGTGCCAGCAGTCCTAACCCGTACAATGAGCAGTTCTTC. It yields the protein CASSPNPYNEQFF.

The J gene is TRBJ2-7, the V gene TRBV5-1; 9 bases are shared with TRBD2. Germline assignment: CDR1 SGHRS and CDR2 YFSETQ. The CDR3 has 17 residues. Germline trimming cut 4 bases from V and 6 bases from J; bases unmatched to any gene: 17. CDR3 in amino acids: CASSPKGSGGGPREQYF. The CDR3 DNA reads as TGCGCCAGCAGCCCAAAGGGTAGCGGGGGCGGCCCTCGCGAGCAGTACTTC.

This clone was counted a few times. The chain recombines TRBV10-3 with TRBJ2-7, with D possibly matching TRBD2 (5 bases). The CDR3 contains 15 residues. The V gene lost 3 bases and the J gene lost 0 bases, with 12 bases spanning the gap. Germline lookup yields CDR1 ENHRY and CDR2 SYGVKD. The DNA of the CDR3 is TGTGCCATCAGTGATCTTGAGCGGATCTCCTACGAGCAGTACTTC. This translates into CAISDLERISYEQYF.

The chain recombines TRBV4-3 with TRBJ1-1; 8 bases are shared with TRBD1. CDR1 and CDR2 (germline): LGHNA, YSLEER. V was pared by 4 bases and J by 4 bases, with 5 bases of the junction left unmatched. The CDR3 is 14 amino acids. CDR3 region: CASSRTGLGTEAFF. CDR3 nucleotides: TGCGCCAGCAGCCGGACAGGGCTGGGCACTGAAGCTTTCTTT.

CDR3 protein: CASSRSLTVGTYEQYF. The CDR3 bases are TGTGCCAGCAGCCGAAGCCTCACGGTCGGGACCTACGAGCAGTACTTC. The chain links TRBV27 to TRBJ2-7, with D perhaps TRBD2 (5 bases). Germline values: CDR1 MNHEY, CDR2 SMNVEV (reference sequence). The CDR3 extends over 16 amino acids. V shed 6 bases and J shed 2 bases, with 20 bases lying between them.